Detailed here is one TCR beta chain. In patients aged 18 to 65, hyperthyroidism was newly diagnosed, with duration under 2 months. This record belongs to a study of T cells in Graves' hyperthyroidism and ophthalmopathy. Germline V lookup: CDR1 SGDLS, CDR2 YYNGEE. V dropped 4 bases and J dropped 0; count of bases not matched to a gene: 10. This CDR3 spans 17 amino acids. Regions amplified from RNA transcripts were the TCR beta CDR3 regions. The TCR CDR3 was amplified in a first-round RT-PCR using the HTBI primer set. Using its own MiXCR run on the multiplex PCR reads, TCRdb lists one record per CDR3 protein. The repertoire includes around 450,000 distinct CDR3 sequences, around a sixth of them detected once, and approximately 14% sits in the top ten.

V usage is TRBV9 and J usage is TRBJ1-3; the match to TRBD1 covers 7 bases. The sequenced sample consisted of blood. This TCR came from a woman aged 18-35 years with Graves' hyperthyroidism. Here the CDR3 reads CASSISGTESSGNTIYF. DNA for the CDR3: TGTGCCAGCAGCATATCCGGGACAGAGAGCTCTGGAAACACCATATATTTT.